The 8 T cell receptor beta chains given below trace back to one sample, sequenced in a study of blood T cell repertoires in COVID-19. Some clones are missing from TCRdb's copy, which holds only in-frame ones; the method was immunoSEQ multiplex PCR. Found here are 150,000 to 200,000 clones, about 80% of them singletons; the top ten hold approximately 6.9%. The sequenced sample consisted of peripheral blood. The receptors derive from a man between 60 and 75 years old with acute or convalescent COVID-19.

The gene calls are TRBV10-1 and TRBJ2-3; D unclear. This CDR3 region has 14 residues. Germline values: CDR1 WNHNN, CDR2 SYGVQD (reference sequence). The V gene lost 8 bases and the J gene lost 2 bases, with 14 bases spanning the gap. The CDR3 sequence is CASRPMAYTDTQYF. CDR3 nucleotides: TGCGCCAGCCGCCCCATGGCTTACACAGATACGCAGTATTTT.

This clone was recorded a few times. The rearrangement joins TRBV30 to TRBJ1-4, with D unresolved. The CDR3 consists of 14 residues. Per germline, CDR1 GTSNPN and CDR2 SVGIG (reference sequence). The V end lost 4 bases, the J end lost 5 bases, and 14 bases lay between the germline ends. The CDR3: CAWKRAPRNEKLFF. The CDR3 nucleotides are TGTGCCTGGAAGCGGGCCCCTAGAAATGAAAAACTGTTTTTT.

The chain joins TRBV12-5 to TRBJ2-3; 8 positions match TRBD1. Germline CDR1 is LGHNT and CDR2 is FRNRAP. With 6 bases clipped from V and 2 bases from J, the junction kept 4 bases outside the gene matches. The CDR3 runs 14 residues. CDR3 in DNA: TGTGCTAGTGGCTCGGGACAGGTCACAGATACGCAGTATTTT. Translating gives CASGSGQVTDTQYF.

The chain carries TRBV10-1 and TRBJ2-3, with 10 bases fitting TRBD2. With V trimmed by 3 bases and J by 1 base, 10 bases remained unmatched. This CDR3 comprises 18 residues. The germline V gene encodes CDR1 WNHNN and CDR2 SYGVQD (reference sequence). CDR3 residues: CASSEPNLAGVRTDTQYF. The CDR3 nucleotides are TGCGCCAGCAGTGAACCGAATCTAGCGGGGGTCCGCACAGATACGCAGTATTTT.

V and J are TRBV19 and TRBJ2-5; 10 bases are shared with TRBD2. CDR1 is LNHDA and CDR2 is SQIVND in the germline V gene (reference sequence). The CDR3 is 15 amino acids. V shed 6 bases and J 1 base; nucleotides not matched to a gene: 5. In nucleotides, the CDR3 is TGTGCCAGTAGGTCCAGCGGGGGGGCCCAAGAGACCCAGTACTTC. Residues: CASRSSGGAQETQYF.

V is TRBV23-1 and J is TRBJ2-7, with D unclear. TRBV23-1 is sorted into the ORF group, with uncertain function. This CDR3 has 14 residues. Deletions cut 0 bases from V and 1 base from J, with 7 bases between. The CDR3 here is CASSQSCSSYEQYF. For the CDR3, the DNA is TGCGCCAGCAGTCAATCTTGCAGTTCCTACGAGCAGTACTTC.

The rearrangement uses TRBV28 and TRBJ2-2, with TRBD1 identical over 8 bases. CDR1 and CDR2 from the germline V gene are MDHEN and SYDVKM. V was clipped by 5 bases and J by 5 bases; unmatched bases: 13. The CDR3 extends over 17 amino acids. CDR3 sequence: CASSPLPGQGRTGELFF. CDR3 DNA sequence: TGTGCCAGCAGTCCCCTCCCCGGACAGGGCCGGACCGGGGAGCTGTTTTTT.

This clone was counted once. This sequence joins TRBV30 and TRBJ1-2; TRBD1 agrees at 8 bases. With 5 bases clipped from V and 7 bases from J, the junction kept 3 bases outside the gene matches. The CDR3 contains 11 residues. The germline V gene encodes CDR1 GTSNPN and CDR2 SVGIG (reference sequence). The CDR3 nucleotides are TGTGCCTGGGGACAGGGCGCTGGCTACACCTTC. As protein: CAWGQGAGYTF. Complete variable domain (other parts from reference TRBV30 and TRBJ1-2): SQTIHQWPATLVQPVGSPLSLECTVEGTSNPNLYWYRQAAGRGLQLLFYSVGIGQISSEVPQNLSASRPQDRQFILSSKKLLLSDSGFYLCAWGQGAGYTFGSGTRLTVV.